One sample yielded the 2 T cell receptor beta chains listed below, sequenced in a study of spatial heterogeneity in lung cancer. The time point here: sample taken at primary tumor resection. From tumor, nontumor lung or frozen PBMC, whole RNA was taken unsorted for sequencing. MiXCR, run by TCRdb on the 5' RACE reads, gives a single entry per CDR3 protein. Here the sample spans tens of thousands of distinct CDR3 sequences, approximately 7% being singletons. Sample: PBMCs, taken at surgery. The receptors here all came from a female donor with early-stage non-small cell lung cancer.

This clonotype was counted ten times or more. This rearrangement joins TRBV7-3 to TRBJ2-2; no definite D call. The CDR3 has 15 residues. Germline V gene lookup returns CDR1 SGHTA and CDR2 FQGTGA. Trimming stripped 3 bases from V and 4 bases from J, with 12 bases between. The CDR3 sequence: CASSFSGRGTGELFF. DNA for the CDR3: TGTGCCAGCAGCTTTTCAGGCCGTGGCACCGGGGAGCTGTTTTTT.

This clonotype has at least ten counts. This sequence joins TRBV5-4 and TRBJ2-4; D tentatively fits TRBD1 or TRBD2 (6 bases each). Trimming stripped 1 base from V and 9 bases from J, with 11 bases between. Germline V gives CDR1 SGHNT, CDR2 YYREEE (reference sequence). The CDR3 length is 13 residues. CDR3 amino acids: CASSLRGDGIQYF. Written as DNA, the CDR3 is TGTGCCAGCAGCTTGAGGGGGGATGGCATTCAGTACTTC.